A single sample is the source of the 27 T cell receptor beta chains below, sequenced in a study of shared clonotypes between healthy human individuals. Assay: immunoSEQ multiplex PCR; the TCRdb copy retains only in-frame clones and omits some. Seen here are 800,000 to 1,200,000 clones, about four fifths observed once, and the top ten hold under 0.6%. Sample: memory CD4+ T cells from PBMCs. Subset described: CD45RA-negative fraction. Receptors originate from a man aged 18 to 35 in good health. Some clones in this sample may be carry-over from other donors' samples.

Comment on this clone: In the same sample, other DNA sequences code for this CDR3. This rearrangement joins TRBV5-4 to TRBJ2-2; TRBD1 matches 9 bases. V was clipped by 4 bases and J by 5 bases; unmatched bases: 6. This CDR3 region has 15 residues. Per germline, CDR1 SGHNT and CDR2 YYREEE (reference sequence). The CDR3 protein is CASSQLGTGTGELFF. CDR3 coding DNA: TGTGCCAGCAGCCAATTAGGGACAGGGACCGGGGAGCTGTTTTTT.

This clone was picked up a small number of times. The gene calls are TRBV2 and TRBJ1-2; D call uncertain. The CDR3 sequence is 14 residues long. The V gene's germline CDR1 is SNHLY and CDR2 FYNNEI. V gave up 1 base and J gave up 9 bases, with 15 bases separating them. In DNA form, the CDR3 reads TGTGCCAGCAGTGAAGGGCAGGTTCTACCAAGCTACACCTTC. It encodes CASSEGQVLPSYTF.

The chain has TRBV6-6 and TRBJ1-5, with D perhaps matching TRBD1 (5 bases). V was trimmed by 2 bases and J by 7 bases, leaving 15 bases between them. Germline CDR1 is MNHNY and CDR2 is SVGAGI (reference sequence). The CDR3 runs 15 residues. The CDR3 here is CASSYGRGAGQPQHF. The CDR3 DNA reads as TGTGCCAGCAGTTACGGGCGAGGGGCTGGGCAGCCCCAGCATTTT.

The gene calls are TRBV7-9 and TRBJ2-4; maybe TRBD2 (6 bases). The CDR3 is made up of 13 amino acids. Germline CDR1 SEHNR, CDR2 FQNEAQ (reference sequence). Trimming cost V 4 bases and J 8 bases, with 12 bases left between them. CDR3 coding DNA: TGTGCCAGCAGCTCCGGGAGCGTAGACATTCAGTACTTC. Amino acid sequence: CASSSGSVDIQYF.

The chain joins TRBV7-9 to TRBJ2-1, with D possibly being TRBD2 (5 bases). Germline CDR1 SEHNR, CDR2 FQNEAQ (reference sequence). The V end was cut by 0 bases, the J end by 4 bases, with 16 bases between. The CDR3 sequence is 17 residues long. CDR3 amino acids: CASSLAGRQRGYNEQFF. DNA for the CDR3: TGTGCCAGCAGCTTAGCGGGAAGGCAGCGAGGGTACAATGAGCAGTTCTTC.

The chain uses TRBV7-6 and TRBJ2-5, with a weak D call TRBD2 (7 bases). The germline V gene encodes CDR1 SGHVS and CDR2 FNYEAQ. V was cut by 1 base and J by 5 bases, with 14 bases left in between. The CDR3 is made up of 15 amino acids. The CDR3 DNA sequence: TGTGCCAGCAGCTTAGGTTTCGGGGGGCGTGAGACCCAGTACTTC. It is translated as CASSLGFGGRETQYF.

V is TRBV2 and J is TRBJ2-5; the match to TRBD2 covers 13 bases. CDR1 and CDR2 from the germline V gene are SNHLY and FYNNEI. The V gene end was trimmed by 7 bases and the J gene end by 4 bases; junction bases not matched to a gene: 9. The CDR3 extends over 16 amino acids. CDR3 DNA: TGTGCCAGCAAAGAACTAGCGGGAGGGCCTGCAGAGACCCAGTACTTC. Translated, it gives CASKELAGGPAETQYF.

The CDR3 sequence: CASSPPAGTIGSYEQYF. The CDR3 coding sequence is TGTGCCAGCAGCCCCCCTGCGGGGACAATTGGCTCCTACGAGCAGTACTTC. The rearrangement links TRBV13 to TRBJ2-7, with D perhaps matching TRBD1 or TRBD2 (6 bases each). This CDR3 has 17 residues. The V gene's germline CDR1 is PRHDT and CDR2 FYEKMQ (reference sequence). V was shortened by 5 bases and J by 0 bases, with 20 bases between the two germline ends.

The chain recombines TRBV18 with TRBJ1-4, with D unresolved. The germline gives CDR1 KGHSH, CDR2 LQKENI. V was trimmed by 3 bases and J by 4 bases, leaving 12 bases between them. This CDR3 is 15 amino acids long. The CDR3 sequence: CASSPRADHNEKLFF. CDR3 bases: TGTGCCAGCTCACCCCGGGCAGACCATAATGAAAAACTGTTTTTT.

This clone occurred once. The J gene is TRBJ1-2, the V gene TRBV28, with 10 positions matching TRBD1. The CDR3 spans 16 residues. V shed 3 bases and J 8 bases; nucleotides not matched to a gene: 12. Germline V gives CDR1 MDHEN, CDR2 SYDVKM. This chain's CDR3 is CASSFLTPGQGKGYTF. CDR3 in DNA: TGTGCCAGCAGTTTTCTGACACCGGGACAGGGGAAAGGCTACACCTTC.

This clone was detected once. The chain uses TRBV14 and TRBJ2-1, with TRBD2 as a possible D gene (5 bases). Germline loops: CDR1 SGHDN, CDR2 FVKESK. Trimming left V 0 bases short and J 14 bases short, with 14 bases between. There are 13 residues in the CDR3. This CDR3 reads CASSQDLGLREFF. The CDR3 DNA sequence: TGTGCCAGCAGCCAAGATTTGGGCCTGCGGGAGTTCTTC.

CDR3 coding DNA: TGTGCCAGCAGTTACTCAGGGGCCCACGAGCAGTACTTC. Encoded protein: CASSYSGAHEQYF. The chain links TRBV6-5 to TRBJ2-7, with a possible D match to TRBD1 (5 bases). Between the trimmed V and J ends, which lost 0 bases and 5 bases, there was a span of 8 bases. Germline CDR1 is MNHEY and CDR2 is SVGAGI. The CDR3 sequence is 13 residues long.

The genes are TRBV4-3 and TRBJ2-2; TRBD2 matches 9 bases. CDR3 length: 19 residues. Germline V gene sequence: CDR1 LGHNA, CDR2 YSLEER. V shed 0 bases and J 1 base; nucleotides not matched to a gene: 9. CDR3 in DNA: TGCGCCAGCAGCCAAGACCCCGCGGCGGGAGGGGGGAACACCGGGGAGCTGTTTTTT. The encoded protein is CASSQDPAAGGGNTGELFF.

In its sample, this clone was seen once. The chain couples TRBV7-8 to TRBJ1-5; TRBD1 matches 8 bases. V gave up 8 bases and J gave up 4 bases; unmatched junction bases: 7. This CDR3 contains 14 residues. Germline V CDR1 and CDR2: SGHVS, FQNEAQ. CDR3 sequence: CASAATGENQPQHF. DNA of the CDR3: TGTGCCAGCGCTGCGACAGGGGAGAATCAGCCCCAGCATTTT.

This sequence joins TRBV5-8 and TRBJ2-5; tentatively, D is TRBD2 (7 bases). Trimming left V 4 bases short and J 0 bases short, with 13 bases between. The V gene's germline CDR1 is SGHTS and CDR2 YDEGEE. The CDR3 spans 15 residues. The CDR3 nucleotides read TGTGCCAGCAGCCCGGGGAGGGGGTACCAAGAGACCCAGTACTTC. Translated: CASSPGRGYQETQYF.

The V call is TRBV11-2, the J call TRBJ1-3; D uncertain. The CDR3 contains 14 residues. The germline V and J ends were trimmed by 2 bases and 0 bases, with 5 bases remaining between them. The germline V gene has CDR1 SGHAT and CDR2 FQNNGV. CDR3 DNA sequence: TGTGCCAGCAGCTTACAGGACTCTGGAAACACCATATATTTT. Amino acid sequence: CASSLQDSGNTIYF.

The rearrangement links TRBV29-1 to TRBJ2-5; 7 positions agree with TRBD1. The J call is doubtful: the DNA matches TRBJ2-7 better. The CDR3 is 14 amino acids. Per germline, CDR1 SQVTM and CDR2 ANQGSEA. CDR3 residues: CSVGGYRGTDEQYF. As DNA, the CDR3 is TGCAGCGTTGGGGGGTACAGGGGAACTGACGAGCAGTACTTC.

The V and J genes are TRBV5-4 and TRBJ2-1; a possible D gene is TRBD2 (5 bases). Between the trimmed V and J ends, which lost 0 bases and 3 bases, there was a span of 13 bases. The CDR3 contains 16 residues. Germline assignment: CDR1 SGHNT and CDR2 YYREEE (reference sequence). Here the CDR3 reads CASSLVPGGDYNEQFF. The CDR3 DNA reads TGTGCCAGCAGCTTGGTGCCCGGAGGCGACTACAATGAGCAGTTCTTC.

The chain carries TRBV10-3 and TRBJ2-5, with no clear D. CDR1 and CDR2 from the germline V gene are ENHRY and SYGVKD. V was clipped by 6 bases and J by 2 bases, with 10 bases between them. This CDR3 region has 13 residues. In nucleotides, the CDR3 is TGTGCCATCAGAGAAAACCGTCAAGAGACCCAGTACTTC. Amino acids: CAIRENRQETQYF.

This sequence joins TRBV6-1 and TRBJ1-2; D is unresolved. V was pared by 8 bases and J by 5 bases, with 15 bases between. The germline CDR1 and CDR2 sequences are MNHNS and SASEGT. The CDR3 is 13 amino acids. The CDR3 loop is CASDWTAAYGYTF. CDR3 nucleotide sequence: TGTGCCAGCGATTGGACGGCTGCTTATGGCTACACCTTC.

In regard to this clone: This sample includes further DNA sequences coding for the same CDR3. The chain uses TRBV28 and TRBJ1-1; D is perhaps TRBD1 (5 bases). CDR1 MDHEN and CDR2 SYDVKM come from the germline V gene. The CDR3 is 11 residues long. V was clipped by 3 bases and J by 11 bases, with 10 bases between them. CDR3 DNA: TGTGCCAGCAGTTTGGAAGGGGAGGCTTTCTTT. Amino acid sequence: CASSLEGEAFF. Complete variable domain (other parts from reference TRBV28 and TRBJ1-1): DVKVTQSSRYLVKRTGEKVFLECVQDMDHENMFWYRQDPGLGLRLIYFSYDVKMKEKGDIPEGYSVSREKKERFSLILESASTNQTSMYLCASSLEGEAFFGQGTRLTVV.

This clone was counted between two and nine times. This sequence joins TRBV9 and TRBJ1-1; no firm D call. In germline, CDR1 is SGDLS, CDR2 YYNGEE. V dropped 0 bases and J dropped 9 bases, with 15 bases sitting between them. The CDR3 is 14 amino acids. Here the CDR3 reads CASSVDLGAGQAFF. The CDR3 DNA reads TGTGCCAGCAGCGTAGATCTGGGTGCAGGTCAAGCTTTCTTT.

This clone has only one observation. The CDR3 protein is CASSVGVLAKNIQYF. Written as DNA, the CDR3 is TGTGCCAGCAGTGTCGGGGTACTAGCCAAAAACATTCAGTACTTC. The chain couples TRBV6-5 to TRBJ2-4; TRBD2 might be the D (5 bases). The CDR3 has 15 amino acids. The V gene lost 5 bases and the J gene lost 0 bases, with 11 bases spanning the gap. Germline lookup yields CDR1 MNHEY and CDR2 SVGAGI.

The chain employs TRBV27 and TRBJ1-4; D remains unclear. There are 15 residues in the CDR3. The V end lost 1 base, the J end lost 5 bases, and 11 bases lay between the germline ends. The germline CDR1 and CDR2 sequences are MNHEY and SMNVEV (reference sequence). The DNA of the CDR3 is TGTGCCAGCAGTTTATTCCCAGGCCCCAATGAAAAACTGTTTTTT. Translation gives CASSLFPGPNEKLFF.

Note on this clone: A much larger clone is a single base away; this may be a read error. Distinct nucleotide sequences in the sample also encode this CDR3. The chain links TRBV5-1 to TRBJ2-3; D not resolved. The V end lost 1 base, the J end lost 3 bases, and 0 bases lay between the germline ends. CDR1 and CDR2 (germline): SGHRS, YFSETQ. This CDR3 contains 11 residues. The CDR3 loop is CASSLTDTQYF. CDR3 nucleotide sequence: TGCGCCAGCAGCTTGACAGATACGCAGTATTTT.

This chain connects TRBV6-1 to TRBJ1-1; D gene ambiguous. The CDR3 is 10 residues long. Germline V gene data show CDR1 as MNHNS and CDR2 as SASEGT. V lost 7 bases, J lost 11 bases, and 11 bases lay in between. The CDR3 region has the DNA TGTGCCAGCAAAAGAGGGTACGCTTTCTTT. Protein sequence: CASKRGYAFF.

The V call is TRBV7-2, the J call TRBJ1-4, with a tentative D call TRBD1 (5 bases). CDR1 is SGHTA and CDR2 is FQGNSA in the germline V gene. Trimming took 2 bases from V and 2 from J, leaving 21 bases between them. The CDR3 length is 19 residues. This chain's CDR3 is CASSLRNSGGGGTNEKLFF. Written as DNA, the CDR3 is TGTGCCAGCAGCTTAAGGAACAGCGGGGGTGGCGGGACTAATGAAAAACTGTTTTTT.